This T cell receptor beta chain was retrieved from a study of shared clonotypes between healthy human individuals (dated by TCRdb to 2018 to 2020). Describing the broader study: The cohort included three men and a couple of women between 18 and 49 years of age. Each donor's leukapheresis produced roughly between roughly 0.9 and 8.9 billion PBMCs. To increase sequencing depth and limit assay-specific biases, TCR repertoire library preparation and sequencing were carried out by different laboratories using diverse techniques. To estimate repertoire size and how much clonotypes are shared between individuals, the study performed deep sequencing of blood TCR repertoires from roughly five healthy adults. For each donor, CD4 naive and CD4 memory were each run on three plates, CD8 naive on two plates, and CD8 memory on one plate. The paper's findings and limits, for the study overall: Across four donors, approximately 5% of naive CD4, more than 3% of naive CD8, under 2.5% of memory CD4, and roughly 0.41% of memory CD8 clonotypes were shared. Naive subsets generally had larger estimated clonotype richness than memory subsets did. Based on pairwise subsampling, the degree of clonotype sharing among donors was expected to be affected by sequencing depth. Clonotypes shared by all four sorted-subset donors showed higher generation probabilities than non-shared clonotypes. Rarefaction of sorted-subset datasets indicated incomplete sequencing despite the large sequencing depth. Sampling was restricted to blood, and TCR repertoires in tissues likely differ from the TCR repertoires found in blood. The genetic and exposure-history diversity represented was limited by the small number of donors.

CD8 naive samples were CD45RO-negative cells positively selected for CCR7, giving a CD45RA+CCR7+ population that excluded TemRA cells. Healthy HIV-negative adults with no recently reported acute infections or vaccinations were included as donors. Every donor was a Caucasian adult residing in Nashville, Tennessee, USA. Blood was collected by leukapheresis, and PBMCs were isolated by Ficoll-Histopaque density gradient centrifugation and then cryopreserved in liquid nitrogen vapor phase. Purity and quantity of every magnetically sorted T cell population were checked by analytical flow cytometry. From each sorted fraction, genomic DNA was isolated and quantified by UV absorbance on a Nanodrop 2000c. CDR1 and CDR2 are drawn from the germline V gene (reference sequence): LNHDA, SQIVND. The CDR3, cysteine through phenylalanine, is 18 amino acids long. CDR3 DNA is the only sequence kept; it has 54 bases, read in frame from the first base. Trimming takes 8 bases from V and 1 base from J, and the germline ends sit 26 bases apart.

Using the deep immunoSEQ assay, TCR CDR3 regions were amplified from genomic DNA by multiplex PCR. Extracted genomic DNA from each cell subset was distributed evenly across all wells of several immunoSEQ 96-well plates, and each plate was treated as a replicate. For sorted subsets, roughly 190 ng of genomic DNA, equivalent to about 30,000 T cell genomes, went into each replicate PCR. The purified libraries were quantified using a Qubit 3.0 fluorometer, sized with a Bioanalyzer 2100, and then quantified again using the KAPA Library Quantification kit. Every immunoSEQ 96-well plate was sequenced on a dedicated single-read 150-cycle Illumina NextSeq 550 flow cell. The authors' analysis ran thus. Because only junctional sequences without quality scores were contained in the immunoSEQ output, filtering matching that applied to full-length reads could not be performed. Sequences were annotated with PyIR, a Python wrapper for IgBLAST v1.9, and V/J genes and CDR3 were assigned using IMGT germline references. Reads were removed for weak V/J assignments (E-value above 1e-6), missing CDR3, stop codons, out-of-frame junctions, or ambiguous translated residues. A V3J clonotype was defined by an identical inferred V gene, J gene, and CDR3 amino acid sequence. Percentage overlap between repertoires was computed as shared unique clonotypes divided by the size of the smaller repertoire. Richness of each repertoire was evaluated using RTK rarefaction, the Chao1 estimator, and Recon v2.1 estimates of unobserved clonotypes. For all TCRbeta clonotypes obtained by the gDNA method from a few donors, generation probabilities were computed with OLGA. TCRdb mirrors the immuneACCESS table, restricted to in-frame sequences. Some clones are absent from its copies; in checked studies, under half trace to an unresolved V gene, and the reason for the others is unknown. V and J calls and clone size come straight from that table; D and trimming were deduced from the DNA. Here the sample has about 2 million clones; approximately 94% occur a single time. Of the sample, more than 0.95% falls within the top ten clones.

Worth noting for this clone: Its antigen remains unidentified. The record has no base qualities; no much larger clone is one base away.

The receptor chain draws on TRBV19 and TRBJ1-1; a weak D assignment points to TRBD1 (6 bases agree). Material for sequencing was naive CD8+ T cells sorted from blood. What this sample's cell subset or site label stands for: CD45RA+CCR7+. This clonotype was obtained from a man aged 18 to 35 in good health. The DNA sequence is given as TGTGCCAGTCTTCAAACCTGGGGGCAATCATCCGAGAACACTGAAGCTTTCTTT. It codes for CASLQTWGQSSENTEAFF.